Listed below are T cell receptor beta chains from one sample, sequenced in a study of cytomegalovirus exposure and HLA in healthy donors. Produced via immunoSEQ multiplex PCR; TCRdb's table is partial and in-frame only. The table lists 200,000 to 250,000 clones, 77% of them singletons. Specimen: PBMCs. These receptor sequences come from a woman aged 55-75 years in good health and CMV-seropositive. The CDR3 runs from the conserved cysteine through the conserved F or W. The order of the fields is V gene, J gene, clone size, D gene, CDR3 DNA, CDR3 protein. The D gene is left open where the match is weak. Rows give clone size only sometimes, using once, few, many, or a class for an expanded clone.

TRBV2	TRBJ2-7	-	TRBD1	TGTGCCAGCAATCAGGACAGGGGCCTATACGAGCAGTACTTC	CASNQDRGLYEQYF
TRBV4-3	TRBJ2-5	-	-	TGCGCCAGCAGCCAAGATTATGGCGGGGCCCAAGAGACCCAGTACTTC	CASSQDYGGAQETQYF
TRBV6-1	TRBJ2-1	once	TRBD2	TGTGCCAGCGAGCCTAGCGGGAGCTCCTACAATGAGCAGTTCTTC	CASEPSGSSYNEQFF
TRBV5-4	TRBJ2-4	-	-	TGTGCCAGCAGCTTAGTCTTACAGGGGGGGAGAAACATTCAGTACTTC	CASSLVLQGGRNIQYF
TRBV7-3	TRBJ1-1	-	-	TGTGCCAGCAGCTGGGGCCCCGGCACTGAAGCTTTCTTT	CASSWGPGTEAFF
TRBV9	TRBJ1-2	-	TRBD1	TGTGCCAGCAGCCCCCCCCCGGGACAGAATAACTATGGCTACACCTTC	CASSPPPGQNNYGYTF
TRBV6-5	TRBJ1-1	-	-	TGTGCCAGCAGTTATGCGGAGGGGAACACTGAAGCTTTCTTT	CASSYAEGNTEAFF
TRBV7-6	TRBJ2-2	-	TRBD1	TGTGCCAGCAGCCCGCAGGGGGCCGGCACCGGGGAGCTGTTTTTT	CASSPQGAGTGELFF
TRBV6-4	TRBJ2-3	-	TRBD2	TGTGCCAGCAGTGTGGGGACTACCGGTAGCACAGATACGCAGTATTTT	CASSVGTTGSTDTQYF
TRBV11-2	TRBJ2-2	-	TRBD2	TGTGCCAGCGGGACTAGTTGGACCGGGGAGCTGTTTTTT	CASGTSWTGELFF
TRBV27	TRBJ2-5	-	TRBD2	TGTGCCAGCAGTCTTCGGGCGCGGGGGGAGACCCAGTACTTC	CASSLRARGETQYF
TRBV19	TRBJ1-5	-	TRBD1	TGTGCCAGTAGGAGGAGACAGGGGGATCAGCCCCAGCATTTT	CASRRRQGDQPQHF
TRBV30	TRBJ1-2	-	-	TGTGCCTGGAGTTTCGGGGGGCGGTACGGCGGCTACACCTTC	CAWSFGGRYGGYTF
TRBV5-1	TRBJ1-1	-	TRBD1	TGCGCCAGCAGCTTGGCCGGGACAGTGAACACTGAAGCTTTCTTT	CASSLAGTVNTEAFF
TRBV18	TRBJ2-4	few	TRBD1	TGTGCCAGCTCACCACCCAATGGACAGGGGGCAACCAAAAACATTCAGTACTTC	CASSPPNGQGATKNIQYF
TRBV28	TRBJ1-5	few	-	TGTGCCAGCAGGTCGGGAAACCCCAATCAGCCCCAGCATTTT	CASRSGNPNQPQHF
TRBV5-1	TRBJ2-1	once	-	TGCGCCAGCAGCCCAAATTCTTATAGTTCCAATGAGCAGTTCTTC	CASSPNSYSSNEQFF
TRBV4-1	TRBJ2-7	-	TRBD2	TGCGCCAGCAGCCAAGATTGGAGCGGGAGTTGGTACGAGCAGTACTTC	CASSQDWSGSWYEQYF
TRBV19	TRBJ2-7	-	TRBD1	TGTGCCAGTCGGGGACAGGGGGCCTCCTACGAGCAGTACTTC	CASRGQGASYEQYF
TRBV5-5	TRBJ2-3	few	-	TGTGCCAGCAGCTTGACCGGGGGAATAGCAGATACGCAGTATTTT	CASSLTGGIADTQYF